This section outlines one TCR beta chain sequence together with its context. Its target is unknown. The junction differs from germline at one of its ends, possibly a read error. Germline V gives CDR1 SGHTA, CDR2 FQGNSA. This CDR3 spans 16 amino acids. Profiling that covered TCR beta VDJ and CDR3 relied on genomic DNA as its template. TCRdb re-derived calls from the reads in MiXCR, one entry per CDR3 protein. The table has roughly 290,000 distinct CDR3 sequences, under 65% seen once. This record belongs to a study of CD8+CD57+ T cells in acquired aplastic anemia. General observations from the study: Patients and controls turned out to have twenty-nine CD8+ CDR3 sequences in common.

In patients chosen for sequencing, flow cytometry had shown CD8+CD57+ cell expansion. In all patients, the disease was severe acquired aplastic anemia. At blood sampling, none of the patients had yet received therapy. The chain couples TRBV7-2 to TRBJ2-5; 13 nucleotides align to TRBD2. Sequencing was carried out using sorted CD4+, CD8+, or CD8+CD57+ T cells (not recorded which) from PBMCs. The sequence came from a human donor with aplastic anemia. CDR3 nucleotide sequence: TGTGCCAGCAGCTCCGTGGGACTAGCGGGGAAAGAGGCCCAGTACTTC. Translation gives CASSSVGLAGKEAQYF.